This T cell receptor beta chain stems from a study of shared clonotypes between healthy human individuals. Measured with immunoSEQ multiplex PCR; TCRdb has only the in-frame clones, and not every one. The data show 800,000 to 1,200,000 clones, with around 82% seen just once and approximately 0.56% held by the top ten. The V gene end was trimmed by 4 bases and the J gene end by 2 bases; junction bases not matched to a gene: 12. The germline V gene has CDR1 SGDLS and CDR2 YYNGEE. This CDR3 is built from 18 residues. Material: memory CD4+ T cells from PBMCs. The subset is: CD45RA-negative fraction. The V and J genes are TRBV9 and TRBJ2-1, with 10 nucleotides matching TRBD2. This receptor was obtained from a man younger than 30 in good health. Some clones in this sample may be carry-over from other donors' samples. CDR3 bases: TGTGCCAGCAGCCAGCTAGGAGGGCTAGCGGGAGCCTACAATGAGCAGTTCTTC. Encoded protein: CASSQLGGLAGAYNEQFF.